One TCR beta chain is described in this entry. Its cognate antigen is unknown. This entry comes from a study of somatic mutations in cytotoxic T cells in rheumatoid arthritis. Study results and caveats: Any difference in CD8+ T-cell clonality between patients who had rheumatoid arthritis and healthy controls who were age-matched was not statistically significant. Just what the expanded CD8+ clones targeted, in terms of antigens, remained unknown. TRBV07 showed slight underrepresentation in rheumatoid arthritis patients, unadjusted for multiple comparisons. Among roughly 71 patients, fewer than ten showed a largest CD8+ clone that surpassed 20% of CD8+ cells.

The CDR3 runs 15 residues. Germline V gene lookup returns CDR1 SGDLS and CDR2 YYNGEE. V trimming: 0 bases; J trimming: 1 base; junction bases outside the gene matches: 3. Using immunoSEQ multiplex PCR, the repertoire was profiled, and TCRdb retains in-frame clones only, with some absent. The table shows about 20,000 clones, with around 70% occurring only once. This receptor was obtained from a man in his 60s in good health. What was sequenced was CD8+ T cells sorted from blood. This chain joins TRBV9 and TRBJ2-5, with 7 bases matching TRBD2. This chain's CDR3 is CASSVDGGTQETQYF. The CDR3 DNA reads as TGTGCCAGCAGCGTAGACGGGGGGACCCAAGAGACCCAGTACTTC.